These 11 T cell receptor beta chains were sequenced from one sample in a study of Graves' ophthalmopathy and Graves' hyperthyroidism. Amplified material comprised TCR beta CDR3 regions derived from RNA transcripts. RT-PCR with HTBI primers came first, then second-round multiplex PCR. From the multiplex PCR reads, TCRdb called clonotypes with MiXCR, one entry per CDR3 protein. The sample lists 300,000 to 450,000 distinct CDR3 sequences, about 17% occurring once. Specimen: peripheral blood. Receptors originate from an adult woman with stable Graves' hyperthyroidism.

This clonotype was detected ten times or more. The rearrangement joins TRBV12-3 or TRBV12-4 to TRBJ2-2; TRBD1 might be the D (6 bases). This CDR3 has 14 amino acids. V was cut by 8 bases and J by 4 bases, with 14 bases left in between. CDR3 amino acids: CASDGAGATGELFF. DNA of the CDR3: TGTGCCAGCGATGGCGCAGGGGCCACCGGGGAGCTGTTTTTT.

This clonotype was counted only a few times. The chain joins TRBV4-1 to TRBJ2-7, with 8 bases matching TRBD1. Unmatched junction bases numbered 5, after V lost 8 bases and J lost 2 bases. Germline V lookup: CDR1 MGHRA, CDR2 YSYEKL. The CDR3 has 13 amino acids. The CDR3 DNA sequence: TGCGCCAGCGGTCGACAGGGGACCTACGAGCAGTACTTC. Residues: CASGRQGTYEQYF.

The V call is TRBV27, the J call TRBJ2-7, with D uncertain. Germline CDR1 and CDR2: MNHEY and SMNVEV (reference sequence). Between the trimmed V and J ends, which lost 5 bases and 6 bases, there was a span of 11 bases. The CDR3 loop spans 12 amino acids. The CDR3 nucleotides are TGTGCCAGCAGTCGGCCCTCCGCCGAGCAGTACTTC. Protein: CASSRPSAEQYF.

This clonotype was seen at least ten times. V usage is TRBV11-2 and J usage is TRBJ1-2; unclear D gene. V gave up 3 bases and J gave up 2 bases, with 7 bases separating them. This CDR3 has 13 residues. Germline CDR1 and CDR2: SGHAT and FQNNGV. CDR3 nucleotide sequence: TGTGCCAGCAGCTTCGCCGGGAACTATGGCTACACCTTC. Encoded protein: CASSFAGNYGYTF.

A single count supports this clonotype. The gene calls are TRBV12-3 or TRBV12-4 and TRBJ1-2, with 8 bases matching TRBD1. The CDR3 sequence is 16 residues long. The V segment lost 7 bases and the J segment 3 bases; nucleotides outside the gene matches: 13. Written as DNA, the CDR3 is TGTGCCAGCACCCCTACCGGGGACAGGCGAGACTATGGCTACACCTTC. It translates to CASTPTGDRRDYGYTF.

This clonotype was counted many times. CDR3 in amino acids: CASSHASGGSGNTIYF. Written as DNA, the CDR3 is TGTGCCAGCAGCCACGCTAGCGGGGGGTCTGGAAACACCATATATTTT. This rearrangement joins TRBV3-1 to TRBJ1-3; maybe TRBD1 (5 bases). V was shortened by 3 bases and J by 1 base, with 13 bases between the two germline ends. The CDR3 is 16 amino acids. The germline CDR1 and CDR2 sequences are LGHDT and YNNKEL (reference sequence).

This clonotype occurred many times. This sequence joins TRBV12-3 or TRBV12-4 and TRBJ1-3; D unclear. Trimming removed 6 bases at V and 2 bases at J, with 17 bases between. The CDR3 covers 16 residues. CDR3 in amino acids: CASRYQAPAAGNTIYF. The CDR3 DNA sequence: TGTGCCAGCAGATACCAAGCACCCGCTGCTGGAAACACCATATATTTT.

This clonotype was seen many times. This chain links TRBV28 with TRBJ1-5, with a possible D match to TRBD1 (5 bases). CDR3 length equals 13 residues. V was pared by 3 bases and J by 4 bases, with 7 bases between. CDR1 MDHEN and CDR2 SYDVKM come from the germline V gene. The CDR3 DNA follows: TGTGCCAGCAGTTTCCAGGGTAATCAGCCCCAGCATTTT. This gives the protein CASSFQGNQPQHF.

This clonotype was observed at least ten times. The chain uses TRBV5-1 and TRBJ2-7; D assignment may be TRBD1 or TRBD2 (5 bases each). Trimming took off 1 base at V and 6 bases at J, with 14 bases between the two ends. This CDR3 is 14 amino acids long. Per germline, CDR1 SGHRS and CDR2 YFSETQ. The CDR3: CASSLRFAGTEQYF. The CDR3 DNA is TGCGCCAGCAGCTTGAGGTTTGCAGGGACCGAGCAGTACTTC.

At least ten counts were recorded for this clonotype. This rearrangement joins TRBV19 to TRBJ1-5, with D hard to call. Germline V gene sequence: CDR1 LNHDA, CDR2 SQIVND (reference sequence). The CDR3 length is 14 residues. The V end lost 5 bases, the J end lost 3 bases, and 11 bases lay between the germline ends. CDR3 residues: CASSLREFNQPQHF. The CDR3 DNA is TGTGCCAGTAGTCTGAGGGAATTCAATCAGCCCCAGCATTTT.

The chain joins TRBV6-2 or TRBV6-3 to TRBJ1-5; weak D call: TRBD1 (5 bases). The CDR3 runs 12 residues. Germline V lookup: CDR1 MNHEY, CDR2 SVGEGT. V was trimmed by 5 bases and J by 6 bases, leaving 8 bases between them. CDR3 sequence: CASSTGVQPQHF. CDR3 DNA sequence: TGTGCCAGCAGTACGGGGGTTCAGCCCCAGCATTTT.